This T cell receptor (beta chain) was observed in a study of cytotoxic CD8 clonotypes in ibrutinib-treated CLL. Targeted sequencing depth ranged from 1 in 200,000 to 1 in 1 million T cells. Some clones are missing from TCRdb's copy, which holds only in-frame ones; the method was immunoSEQ multiplex PCR. The top ten clones hold around 5.4% of a sample with over 70,000 clones, more than 70% of them seen once. The CDR3 extends over 18 amino acids. Looked up from germline, CDR1 is SGHAT and CDR2 is FQDESV (reference sequence). V trimming: 6 bases; J trimming: 0 bases; junction bases outside the gene matches: 10.

The chain couples TRBV11-1 to TRBJ2-1; 11 nucleotides align to TRBD2. The sample here was PBMCs, taken before ibrutinib treatment. This sequence was found in a human donor with chronic lymphocytic leukemia. The CDR3 nucleotides are TGTGCCAGCAGACCGGGACTAGCGGCTAAGTTCTCCTACAATGAGCAGTTCTTC. It codes for CASRPGLAAKFSYNEQFF.